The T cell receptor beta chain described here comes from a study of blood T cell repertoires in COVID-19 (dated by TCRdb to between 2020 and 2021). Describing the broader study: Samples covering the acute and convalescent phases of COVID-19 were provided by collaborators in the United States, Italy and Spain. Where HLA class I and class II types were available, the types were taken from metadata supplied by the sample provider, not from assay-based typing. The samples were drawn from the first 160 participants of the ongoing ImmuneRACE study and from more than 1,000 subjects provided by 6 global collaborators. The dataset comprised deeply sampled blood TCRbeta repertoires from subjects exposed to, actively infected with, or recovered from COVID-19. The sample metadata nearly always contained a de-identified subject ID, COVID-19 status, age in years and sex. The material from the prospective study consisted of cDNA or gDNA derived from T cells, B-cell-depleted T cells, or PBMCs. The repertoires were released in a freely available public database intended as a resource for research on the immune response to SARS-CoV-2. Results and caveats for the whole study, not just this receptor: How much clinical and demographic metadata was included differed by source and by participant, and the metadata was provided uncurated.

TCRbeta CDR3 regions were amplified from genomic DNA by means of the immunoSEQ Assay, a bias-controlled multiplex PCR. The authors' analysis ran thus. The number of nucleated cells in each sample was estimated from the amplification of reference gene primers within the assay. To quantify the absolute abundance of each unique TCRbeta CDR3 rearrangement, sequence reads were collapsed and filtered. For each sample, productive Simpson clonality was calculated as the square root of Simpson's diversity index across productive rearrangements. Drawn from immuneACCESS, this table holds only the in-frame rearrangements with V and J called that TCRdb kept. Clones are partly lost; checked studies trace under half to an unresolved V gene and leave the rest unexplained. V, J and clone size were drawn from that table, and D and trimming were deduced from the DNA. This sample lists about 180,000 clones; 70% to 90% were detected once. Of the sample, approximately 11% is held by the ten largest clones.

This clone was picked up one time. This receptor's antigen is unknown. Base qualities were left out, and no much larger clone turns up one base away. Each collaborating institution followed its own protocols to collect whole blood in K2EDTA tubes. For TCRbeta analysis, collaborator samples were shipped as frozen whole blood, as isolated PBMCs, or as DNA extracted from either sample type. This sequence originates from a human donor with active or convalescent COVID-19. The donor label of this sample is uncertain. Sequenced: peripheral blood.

In nucleotide form, the sequence is TGTGCCAGCAGATACACAGGGAACTATGGCTACACCTTC. Protein translation: CASRYTGNYGYTF. The rearranged segments are TRBV6-5 and TRBJ1-2; TRBD1 is a weak D gene call, 6 bases matching. Including cysteine and phenylalanine, the CDR3 has 13 amino acids. The retained sequence is limited to the CDR3, 39 bases, with the frame set at the first base. The V and J ends are trimmed by 6 bases and 2 bases, leaving 10 bases between them. From a lookup of the germline V gene, CDR1 and CDR2 are MNHEY and SVGAGI.